This TCR beta chain was identified during a study of sequential checkpoint blockade in melanoma. Study at large: Arm A got nivolumab then ipilimumab; arm B the reverse, 1:1. TCRβ was sequenced from DNA of 91 pretreatment tumors.

TCRdb keeps only in-frame clones here, not all; method: immunoSEQ multiplex PCR. The table has under 3,500 clones, approximately 16% seen once; the top ten hold about 24%. Regarding treatment: randomized to nivolumab then ipilimumab (arm A) or the reverse (arm B). This CDR3 has 14 amino acids. The ends were cut back, 5 bases at V and 3 bases at J, with 14 bases in the middle. CDR1 is SGHNT, CDR2 YENEEA, per germline. This clone was found many times. The receptor was derived from a human donor with melanoma. The chain recombines TRBV11-3 with TRBJ2-7; TRBD2 might be the D (7 bases). This specimen was tumor tissue (inferred from file names), taken from a patient given nivolumab and ipilimumab in sequence. CDR3 bases: TGTGCCAGCAGCCTACAGGGAGGGAACTACGAGCAGTACTTC. Translating gives CASSLQGGNYEQYF.